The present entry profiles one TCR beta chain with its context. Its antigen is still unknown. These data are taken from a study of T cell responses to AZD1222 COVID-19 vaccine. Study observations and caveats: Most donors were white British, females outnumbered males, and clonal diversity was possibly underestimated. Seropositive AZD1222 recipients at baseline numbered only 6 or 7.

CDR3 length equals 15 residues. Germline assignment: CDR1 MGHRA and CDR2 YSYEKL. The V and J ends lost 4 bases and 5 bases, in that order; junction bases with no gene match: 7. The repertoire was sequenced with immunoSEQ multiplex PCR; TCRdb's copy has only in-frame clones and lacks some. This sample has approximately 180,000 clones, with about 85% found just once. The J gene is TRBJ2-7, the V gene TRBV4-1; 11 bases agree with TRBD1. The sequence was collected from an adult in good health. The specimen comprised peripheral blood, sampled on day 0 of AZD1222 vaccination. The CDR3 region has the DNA TGCGCCAGCAGCCGGGACAGGGGGACTTCAAACGAGCAGTACTTC. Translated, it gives CASSRDRGTSNEQYF.